This TCR beta chain was found in a study of blood T cell repertoires in COVID-19. About the study: Both acute and convalescent COVID-19 samples were obtained from the United States, Italy and Spain.

TCRdb keeps only in-frame clones here, not all; method: immunoSEQ multiplex PCR. The table records 250,000 to 400,000 clones, around 87% of them present only once. Membership in each cohort depended on participant-reported clinical history. The germline V gene has CDR1 SQVTM and CDR2 ANQGSEA. CDR3 length equals 14 residues. Trimming pared 4 bases from V and 3 bases from J, leaving 10 bases between. Sequencing used PBMCs or T cells enriched from blood (not recorded which). The rearrangement uses TRBV29-1 and TRBJ2-6; no clear D gene. The TCR sequence derives from a woman aged 30 to 39 who had recovered from COVID-19. CDR3 sequence reads: CSVGLSSGANVLTF. The CDR3 nucleotides read TGCAGCGTTGGATTGTCTAGTGGGGCCAACGTCCTGACTTTC.